The clone carrying this TCR beta chain was observed a handful of times. Its cognate antigen is unknown. These data come from a study of blood T cells in healthy people across ages. Germline loops: CDR1 SQVTM, CDR2 ANQGSEA. The CDR3 consists of 15 residues. Trimming left V 0 bases short and J 2 bases short, with 13 bases between. Study observations and caveats: Whereas aged donors had fewer naive CD4+ cells, long-lived donors had more of them and higher diversity.

The total RNA that was extracted per sample amounted to at least 5.5 micrograms. It was with a sample-barcoded 5' primer and a J-beta primer mix that a second PCR of about 7 to 12 cycles was run. TCRdb analysed the 5' RACE reads with MiXCR anew, one entry per CDR3 protein. The profile shows hundreds of thousands of distinct CDR3 sequences, 55% to 65% of them singletons. The sequencing input was blood. The chain couples TRBV29-1 to TRBJ1-2; TRBD1 might be the D (5 bases). The clonotype comes from a man aged 30 to 39 in good health. CDR3 amino acids: CSVEDLGLGNYGYTF. CDR3 DNA sequence: TGCAGCGTTGAAGATCTGGGACTGGGCAACTATGGCTACACCTTC.